This record looks at one T cell receptor (beta chain) sequence and its context. Its antigen remains unidentified. TCRdb fed the reads into MiXCR, producing one record per CDR3 protein. Counted here are roughly 40,000 distinct CDR3 sequences, more than 9% occurring once; the ten biggest clones make up over 7%. The germline CDR1 and CDR2 sequences are SGDLS and YYNGEE. Trimming removed 0 bases at V and 0 bases at J, with 25 bases between. This CDR3 comprises 22 residues. The record originates from a study of type 1 regulatory T cells. Study overall: T-allo10 is an in vitro-generated, Tr1-enriched CD4 T cell product specific for alloantigen.

The receptor's source is a human donor in good health. Sequencing used cultured non-Tr1 T cells, either the whole culture or a sorted T cell fraction (not recorded which). The genes are TRBV9 and TRBJ2-6; D is unclear. CDR3 region: CASSVEIKAEWSSHSGANVLTF. The DNA of the CDR3 is TGTGCCAGCAGCGTAGAAATAAAGGCGGAATGGAGCTCCCACTCTGGGGCCAACGTCCTGACTTTC.